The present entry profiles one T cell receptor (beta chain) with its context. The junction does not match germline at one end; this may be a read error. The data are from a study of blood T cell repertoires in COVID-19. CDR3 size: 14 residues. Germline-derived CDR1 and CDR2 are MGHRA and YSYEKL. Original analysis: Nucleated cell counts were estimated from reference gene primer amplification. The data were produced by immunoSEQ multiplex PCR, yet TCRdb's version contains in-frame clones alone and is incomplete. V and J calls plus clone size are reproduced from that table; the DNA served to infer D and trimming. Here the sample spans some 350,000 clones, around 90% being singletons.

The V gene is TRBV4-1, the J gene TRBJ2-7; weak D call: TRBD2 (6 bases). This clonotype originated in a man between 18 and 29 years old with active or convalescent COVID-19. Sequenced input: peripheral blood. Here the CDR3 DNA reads TGCGCCCGCAGCCGACTAGGGGAAGACTACGAGCAGTACTTC. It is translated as CARSRLGEDYEQYF.